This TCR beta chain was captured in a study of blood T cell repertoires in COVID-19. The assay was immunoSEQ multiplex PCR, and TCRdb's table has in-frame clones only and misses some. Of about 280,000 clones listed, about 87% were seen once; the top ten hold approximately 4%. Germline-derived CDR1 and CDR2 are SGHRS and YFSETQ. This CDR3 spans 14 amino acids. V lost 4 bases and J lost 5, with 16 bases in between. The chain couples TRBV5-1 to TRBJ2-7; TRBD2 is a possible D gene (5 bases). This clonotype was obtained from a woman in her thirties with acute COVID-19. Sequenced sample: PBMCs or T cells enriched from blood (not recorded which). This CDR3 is CASSTTGKPHEQYF. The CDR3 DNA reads TGCGCCAGCAGCACCACCGGGAAGCCCCACGAGCAGTACTTC. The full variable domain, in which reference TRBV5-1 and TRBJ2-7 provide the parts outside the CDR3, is KAGVTQTPRYLIKTRGQQVTLSCSPISGHRSVSWYQQTPGQGLQFLFEYFSETQRNKGNFPGRFSGRQFSNSRSEMNVSTLELGDSALYLCASSTTGKPHEQYFGPGTRLTVT.